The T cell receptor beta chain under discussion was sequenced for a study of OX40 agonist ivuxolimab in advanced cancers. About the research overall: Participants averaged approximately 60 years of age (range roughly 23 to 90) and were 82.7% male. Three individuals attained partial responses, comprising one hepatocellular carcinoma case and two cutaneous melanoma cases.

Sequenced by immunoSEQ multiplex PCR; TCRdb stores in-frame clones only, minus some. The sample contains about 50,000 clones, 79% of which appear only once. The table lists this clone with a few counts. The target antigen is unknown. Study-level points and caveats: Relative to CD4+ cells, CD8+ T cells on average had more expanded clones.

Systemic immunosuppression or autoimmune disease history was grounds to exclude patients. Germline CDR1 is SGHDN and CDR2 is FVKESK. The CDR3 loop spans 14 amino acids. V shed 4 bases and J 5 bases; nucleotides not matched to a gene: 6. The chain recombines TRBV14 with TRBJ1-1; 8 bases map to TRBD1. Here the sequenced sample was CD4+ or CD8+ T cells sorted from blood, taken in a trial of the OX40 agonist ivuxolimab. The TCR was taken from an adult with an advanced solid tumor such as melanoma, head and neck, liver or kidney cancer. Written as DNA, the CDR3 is TGTGCCAGCAGCCGGGTCAGGGGGCAAACTGAAGCTTTCTTT. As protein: CASSRVRGQTEAFF.